Listed here are 2 T cell receptor beta chains from one sample, sequenced in a study of cytomegalovirus exposure and HLA in healthy donors. TCRdb's table, derived via immunoSEQ multiplex PCR, lists solely in-frame clones and lacks some. The table lists 60,000 to 80,000 clones, around 85% of them singletons. Sequenced sample: PBMCs. Every receptor here comes from a man under 40 in good health and CMV-seronegative.

This chain joins TRBV9 and TRBJ2-7, with a tentative D call TRBD1 (5 bases). Germline V lookup: CDR1 SGDLS, CDR2 YYNGEE. The CDR3 loop spans 15 amino acids. V dropped 0 bases and J dropped 3 bases, with 13 bases sitting between them. As DNA, the CDR3 is TGTGCCAGCAGCGTAGCCCAGGGCCTCTACTACGAGCAGTACTTC. Residues: CASSVAQGLYYEQYF. The variable domain in full, with the rest retrieved from reference TRBV9 and TRBJ2-7, is DSGVTQTPKHLITATGQRVTLRCSPRSGDLSVYWYQQSLDQGLQFLIQYYNGEERAKGNILERFSAQQFPDLHSELNLSSLELGDSALYFCASSVAQGLYYEQYFGPGTRLTVT.

The chain carries TRBV29-1 and TRBJ2-5; TRBD1 might be the D (6 bases). V dropped 7 bases and J dropped 3 bases, with 9 bases sitting between them. The CDR3 consists of 11 residues. Germline CDR1 SQVTM, CDR2 ANQGSEA. CDR3 loop: CSGGREETQYF. In DNA, the CDR3 is TGCAGCGGGGGGCGGGAAGAGACCCAGTACTTC.